This T cell receptor beta chain was identified in a study of T cell changes during pregnancy in multiple sclerosis (dated by TCRdb to the late 2010s). Context from the whole study: The study examined how the T cell repertoire changed over the course of pregnancy in women with multiple sclerosis.

The method was the immunoSEQ multiplex PCR assay. TCRdb mirrors the immuneACCESS table, restricted to in-frame sequences. Some clones are absent from its copies; in checked studies, under half trace to an unresolved V gene, and the reason for the others is unknown. For this sample there are fewer than 600 clones; approximately 71% appear just once. Clones ranked in the top ten supply around 32% of the sample. As for this clone: Its antigen remains unidentified. No much larger clonotype is one base removed from it; base qualities were not supplied.

The sequenced sample consisted of cultured CD4+ T cells. The TCR sequence derives from a female patient with multiple sclerosis, enrolled in a pregnancy study. Some clones in this sample may be carry-over from other donors' samples.

In nucleotide form, the sequence is TGTGCCAGCAGAGAAGGGGGACAGGGGGCCTACGAGCAGTACTTC. This yields the protein CASREGGQGAYEQYF. The sequence is built from TRBV7-2 and TRBJ2-7; 11 bases in between match TRBD1. V trim: 6 bases; J trim: 2 bases; unmatched bases: 6. According to the germline V gene, CDR1 reads SGHTA and CDR2 reads FQGNSA. The CDR3 measures 15 amino acids from cysteine to phenylalanine. Only CDR3 DNA remains: 45 bases, in frame from the first base. When the CDR3 is completed using the reference TRBV7-2 and TRBJ2-7 genes on either side, the full variable domain is GAGVSQSPSNKVTEKGKDVELRCDPISGHTALYWYRQSLGQGLEFLIYFQGNSAPDKSGLPSDRFSAERTGGSVSTLTIQRTQQEDSAVYLCASREGGQGAYEQYFGPGTRLTVT.